This T cell receptor beta chain is drawn from a study of T cell responses to AZD1222 COVID-19 vaccine. At the level of the study: Analyses pooled second doses at about 4 or about 12 weeks.

Assay used: immunoSEQ multiplex PCR; TCRdb lists only in-frame clones, some missing. In the table there are around 200,000 clones, around 88% of which are singletons. This clonotype was obtained from an adult in good health. The source was peripheral blood, collected on day 0 of AZD1222 vaccination.

CDR3 in DNA: TGTGCCAGCAGCTTAGGGGAGAGGAGGAATGAGCAGTTCTTC. This sequence encodes CASSLGERRNEQFF. The chain couples TRBV5-4 to TRBJ2-1; D assignment may be TRBD1 or TRBD2 (5 bases each). CDR3 size: 14 residues. V was clipped by 2 bases and J by 7 bases, with 13 bases between them. The germline CDR1 and CDR2 sequences are SGHNT and YYREEE (reference sequence).